This TCR beta chain was retrieved from a study of cytomegalovirus exposure and HLA in healthy donors. Details on this clone: What it binds is unknown.

This cohort consisted of healthy bone marrow donors. General study findings and limits: Researchers counted around 160 TCR beta chains as cytomegalovirus-associated. The productive fraction for most TCR beta V segments was about 87% or about 30% in an earlier analysis. The classifier reportedly diagnosed cytomegalovirus status with high sensitivity and specificity.

Losses at the gene ends were 4 bases for V and 2 bases for J; bases not matched to a gene: 13. Germline CDR1 and CDR2: MDHEN and SYDVKM. CDR3 size: 17 residues. The PCR had 60 Vbeta and 13 Jbeta primers. Sequencing was performed with immunoSEQ multiplex PCR; in TCRdb, only in-frame clones are kept and a portion is missing. This table has about 70,000 clones, 86% appearing once. Sequencing was done on a sample of PBMCs. This rearrangement joins TRBV28 to TRBJ2-5, with TRBD1 identical over 7 bases. The sequence came from a woman under 40 in good health and CMV-seronegative. The CDR3 is CASSSPRQGSSQETQYF. CDR3 DNA: TGTGCCAGCAGTTCTCCTAGACAGGGAAGTTCTCAAGAGACCCAGTACTTC. Complete variable domain (other parts from reference TRBV28 and TRBJ2-5): DVKVTQSSRYLVKRTGEKVFLECVQDMDHENMFWYRQDPGLGLRLIYFSYDVKMKEKGDIPEGYSVSREKKERFSLILESASTNQTSMYLCASSSPRQGSSQETQYFGPGTRLLVL.